The 32 T cell receptor gamma chains below all came from one sample that was sequenced in a study of γδ T cells in repeated Plasmodium falciparum infection. Bulk repertoires came from Vgamma9/Vdelta2+ or Vdelta2-negative gammadelta T cells flow-sorted from PBMC. TCRdb called clones anew from the multiplex PCR reads with CATT. The table shows approximately 32,000 gamma-chain clones, with more than 1.4% occurring only once. The source material was gamma-delta T cells from blood. These receptor sequences come from a pool of human donors (malaria-infected and uninfected, not separated).

Details on this clone: This likely came from a read error, as a far larger clone is one base away. This chain connects TRGV3 to TRGJ1 or TRGJ2. The J gene is not listed in TCRdb, so it was assigned here from a DNA match to germline. CDR1 VTNTFY and CDR2 YDVSTARD come from the germline V gene (reference sequence). After removal of 4 bases from V and 12 bases from J, the junction contained 12 bases not matched to a gene. The CDR3 contains 12 residues. For the CDR3, the DNA is TGTGCCACCTGGGAAAGGCCGATGGGGAAACTCTTT. Residues: CATWERPMGKLF.

Comment on this clone: The likely explanation is a read error, given a far larger clone one base away. The same CDR3 can be traced to other DNA sequences in this sample. The rearrangement uses TRGV9 and TRGJP. Since TCRdb gives no J gene, matching the DNA to germline was used here to assign it. Germline assignment: CDR1 GITISATS and CDR2 ISYDGTV (reference sequence). The CDR3 consists of 20 residues. CDR3: CALWEVRPLGRELGKKIKVF. In nucleotides, the CDR3 is TGCGCCTTGTGGGAGGTGCGACCCCTTGGGCGAGAGTTGGGCAAAAAAATCAAGGTATTT.

This clone was counted ten times or more. This chain joins TRGV5 and TRGJP2. The CDR3 contains 14 residues. Germline CDR1 reads VINAFY; CDR2 reads YDVSNSKD. With 0 bases clipped from V and 3 bases from J, the junction kept 1 base outside the gene matches. Here the CDR3 DNA reads TGTGCCACCTGGGACAGGCGTAGTGATTGGATCAAGACGTTT. Its protein product is CATWDRRSDWIKTF.

Comments on this clone: The protein held in TCRdb is that of a much larger clone and does not match this DNA's translation at residue 11, likely because of a read error; the protein shown is translated from the DNA. The J gene is uncalled and the V gene is TRGV9. From germline, CDR1 is GITISATS and CDR2 ISYDGTV (reference sequence). The CDR3 totals 13 residues. CDR3 bases: TGTGCCTTGTGGGATACCACTGGTTGGTTCATGATATTT. Protein sequence: CALWDTTGWFMIF.

This clone was seen ten or more times. A read error may explain this, as a much larger clone is one base away. The V and J genes are TRGV9 and TRGJP. TCRdb offers no J gene call, so here the DNA was matched to germline to obtain one. CDR1 and CDR2 (germline): GITISATS, ISYDGTV (reference sequence). This CDR3 has 16 residues. The CDR3 DNA sequence: TGTGCCTTGTGGGAGGCTACTCGGTTGGGCAAAAAAGTCAAGGTATTT. Translating it yields CALWEATRLGKKVKVF.

This clone has a count of ten or more. It differs at one base from a far larger clone, so likely a read error. The identical CDR3 is also encoded by other nucleotide sequences in the sample. The chain carries TRGV9 and TRGJ1 or TRGJ2. The J gene, missing from TCRdb, was assigned here through DNA to germline matching. Germline V gene data show CDR1 as GITISATS and CDR2 as ISYDGTV (reference sequence). CDR3 length equals 15 residues. Here the CDR3 reads CALWEASLPYYKKLF. For the CDR3, the DNA is TGTGCCTTATGGGAGGCAAGCCTCCCTTATTATAAGAAACTCTTT.

Comments on this clone: A read error likely explains why the TCRdb protein, taken from a much larger clone, differs from this DNA's translation at residue 2; the protein shown is translated from the DNA. The chain recombines TRGV8 with TRGJ1 or TRGJ2. TCRdb records no J gene; here it was assigned by comparing the DNA to germline. The CDR3 is 13 amino acids. The germline V gene has CDR1 VENAVY and CDR2 YDSYNSRV. CDR3 nucleotides: TGTACCACCTGGGAGCAGACCTATTATAAGAAACTCTTT. It specifies CTTWEQTYYKKLF.

This clone was recorded at least ten times. TCRdb's listed protein matches a much larger clone and diverges from this DNA's translation at residue 5, likely through a read error; the protein shown comes from the DNA. The rearrangement uses TRGV9 and TRGJ1 or TRGJ2. CDR1 and CDR2 (germline): GITISATS, ISYDGTV (reference sequence). This CDR3 is 13 amino acids long. V trimming: 4 bases; J trimming: 3 bases; junction bases outside the gene matches: 6. CDR3 nucleotides: TGTGCCTTGTGGGACCCCCCTTATTATAAGAAACTCTTT. The encoded protein is CALWDPPYYKKLF.

This clone was seen repeatedly, ten times or more. TCRdb pairs this DNA with a much larger clone's protein that differs at residue 3, likely a read error; the protein shown was translated from the DNA. This chain connects TRGV9 to TRGJP2. Matching the DNA to germline supplied the J gene, which TCRdb does not give. The CDR3 is 16 residues long. Germline V gene sequence: CDR1 GITISATS, CDR2 ISYDGTV (reference sequence). CDR3 nucleotide sequence: TGTGCCTCGTGGGAGGTGCACGATAGTAGTGATTGGATCAAGACGTTT. Protein product: CASWEVHDSSDWIKTF.

This clone appeared many times. The CDR3: CATWGSDYKKLF. CDR3 sequence (DNA): TGTGCCACCTGGGGCTCCGATTATAAGAAACTCTTT. This sequence joins TRGV3 and TRGJ1 or TRGJ2. V was pared by 5 bases and J by 5 bases, with 6 bases of the junction left unmatched. CDR1 is VTNTFY, CDR2 YDVSTARD, per germline (reference sequence). The CDR3 contains 12 residues.

This clone has more than one count but fewer than ten. A far larger clone differs by one base, so this is likely a read error. The sample carries other DNA sequences with the same CDR3. The chain recombines TRGV9 with TRGJ1 or TRGJ2. The J gene, not given by TCRdb, was assigned here from a germline match of the nucleotide sequence. Trimming at V came to 6 bases and at J to 4 bases, leaving 6 bases not matched to a gene. This CDR3 spans 12 amino acids. CDR1 and CDR2 from the germline V gene are GITISATS and ISYDGTV (reference sequence). The CDR3 sequence: CALWKPYYKKLF. The CDR3 region has the DNA TGTGCCTTGTGGAAACCATATTATAAGAAACTCTTT.

A note on this clone: The protein recorded in TCRdb matches a much larger clone and deviates from this DNA's translation at residue 5, suggesting a read error; the protein here is obtained by translating the DNA. This chain links TRGV2 with TRGJ1 or TRGJ2. Here the J gene came from matching the DNA to germline, since TCRdb omits it. The CDR3 has 13 amino acids. V shed 5 bases and J 4 bases; nucleotides not matched to a gene: 8. CDR1 and CDR2 from the germline V gene are EGSNGY and YDSYNSKV. CDR3 in amino acids: CATWVARYYKKLF. Here the CDR3 DNA reads TGTGCCACCTGGGTCGCACGGTATTATAAGAAACTCTTT.

About this clone: TCRdb has a much larger clone's protein, which differs at residue 6 from the translation of this DNA, likely because of a read error; what is shown is the protein translated from the DNA. The rearrangement joins TRGV9 to TRGJ1 or TRGJ2. The J gene was not available in TCRdb and was assigned here by matching the DNA to germline segments. This CDR3 comprises 9 residues. The germline gives CDR1 GITISATS, CDR2 ISYDGTV (reference sequence). The V segment lost 9 bases and the J segment 10 bases; nucleotides outside the gene matches: 6. CDR3 nucleotide sequence: TGTGCCTTGGAACGGAAGAAACTCTTT. This encodes CALERKKLF.

This clone was recorded a few times. TCRdb's protein for this DNA is that of a much larger clone and differs from the translation at residue 11, likely a read error; the protein shown is the DNA translation. J is TRGJP1 and V is TRGV3. No J gene was available from TCRdb, and it was assigned here by a germline match of the DNA. This CDR3 has 14 amino acids. CDR1 is VTNTFY and CDR2 is YDVSTARD in the germline V gene (reference sequence). Written as DNA, the CDR3 is TGTGCCACCTGGGACAGGCCGGCTGGTTGGCTCAAGATATTT. Translated: CATWDRPAGWLKIF.

This clone was seen repeatedly, ten times or more. This chain joins TRGV9 and TRGJ1 or TRGJ2. This CDR3 is built from 13 residues. The V gene end was trimmed by 4 bases and the J gene end by 8 bases; junction bases not matched to a gene: 11. Germline CDR1 is GITISATS and CDR2 is ISYDGTV (reference sequence). The CDR3 DNA follows: TGTGCCTTGTGGGAAGACTATTGGGATAAGAAACTCTTT. Amino acids: CALWEDYWDKKLF.

This clone was counted ten times or more. V and J are TRGV3 and TRGJ1 or TRGJ2. TCRdb gives no J gene; it was assigned here by matching the DNA to germline. Trimming removed 0 bases from V and 8 bases from J; junction bases left unmatched: 7. Per the germline V gene, CDR1 is VTNTFY and CDR2 is YDVSTARD (reference sequence). This CDR3 is 13 amino acids long. Here the CDR3 DNA reads TGTGCCACCTGGGACAGGCAATACCATAAGAAACTCTTT. Translating gives CATWDRQYHKKLF.

Of note for this clone: One base separates it from a far larger clone, so it is likely a read error. This CDR3 is also generated by other DNA sequences in the sample. The J gene is TRGJ1 or TRGJ2, the V gene TRGV9. TCRdb is silent on the J gene; assignment here came from matching the DNA to germline. Per the germline V gene, CDR1 is GITISATS and CDR2 is ISYDGTV (reference sequence). The CDR3 sequence is 14 residues long. CDR3 residues: CALWEVGWAYKKLF. The CDR3 coding sequence is TGCGCCTTGTGGGAGGTGGGATGGGCCTATAAGAAACTCTTT.

This clone was counted ten times or more. A read error may be the cause here, since a much bigger clone is one base away. The chain has TRGV9 and TRGJ1 or TRGJ2. This CDR3 region has 13 residues. Germline CDR1 reads GITISATS; CDR2 reads ISYDGTV (reference sequence). CDR3 loop: CALWEASYHKKLF. In nucleotides, the CDR3 is TGTGCCTTGTGGGAGGCCTCTTATCATAAGAAACTCTTT.

This clone was observed a handful of times. A far larger clone differs by one base, so this is likely a read error. This sample also contains other DNA sequences that code for the same CDR3. The chain combines TRGV9 with TRGJ1 or TRGJ2. TCRdb leaves out the J gene; it was filled in here by matching the DNA to germline. Germline assignment: CDR1 GITISATS and CDR2 ISYDGTV (reference sequence). This CDR3 is built from 15 residues. CDR3 coding DNA: TGCGCCTTGTGGCAACTAAGGGGCTTTTATTATAAGAAACTCTTT. Protein: CALWQLRGFYYKKLF.

This clone came up many times. TCRdb's listed protein matches a much larger clone and diverges from this DNA's translation at residue 8, likely through a read error; the protein shown comes from the DNA. The V and J genes are TRGV9 and TRGJP. No J gene was available from TCRdb, and it was assigned here by a germline match of the DNA. The CDR3 has 15 residues. The germline CDR1 and CDR2 sequences are GITISATS and ISYDGTV (reference sequence). J gave up 12 bases and V 2 bases, and 7 bases lay outside the gene matches. The CDR3 protein is CALWEDRWGKKIKVF. The CDR3 nucleotides are TGTGCCTTGTGGGAGGATCGGTGGGGCAAAAAAATCAAGGTATTT.

This clone was counted at least ten times. A much larger clone lies one base from this, so it may be a read error. The CDR3 here is CALWIQQELGRKIKVF. CDR3 nucleotides: TGTGCCTTGTGGATTCAGCAAGAGTTGGGCAGAAAAATCAAGGTATTT. The chain joins TRGV9 to TRGJP. The J gene, left out of TCRdb, was set here by checking the DNA against germline. CDR1 is GITISATS and CDR2 is ISYDGTV in the germline V gene (reference sequence). The CDR3 runs 16 residues.

Concerning this clone: The protein in TCRdb stems from a much larger clone and differs at residue 16 from this DNA's translation, likely a read error; here the protein is translated from the DNA. Called V gene: TRGV9; the J gene was not called. This CDR3 region has 18 residues. Germline V gene data show CDR1 as GITISATS and CDR2 as ISYDGTV (reference sequence). The CDR3: CALWEGHPGPIRYLKELF. For the CDR3, the DNA is TGTGCCTTGTGGGAGGGCCACCCGGGTCCCATACGCTACCTAAAGGAACTCTTT.

This clone was seen a few times. A read error is the likely source, as a far larger clone sits one nucleotide away. The sample carries other DNA sequences with the same CDR3. The chain employs TRGV4 and TRGJ1 or TRGJ2. TCRdb leaves out the J gene; it was filled in here by matching the DNA to germline. CDR1 is EGSTGY, CDR2 YDSYTSSV, per germline. V shed 3 bases and J 6 bases; nucleotides not matched to a gene: 8. The CDR3 consists of 13 residues. DNA of the CDR3: TGTGCCACCTGGGATTTGGGATTTTATAAGAAACTCTTT. It yields the protein CATWDLGFYKKLF.

This clone showed up many times. The V call is TRGV4, the J call TRGJ1 or TRGJ2. Losses at the gene ends were 0 bases for V and 11 bases for J; bases not matched to a gene: 7. The CDR3 totals 12 residues. Germline V lookup: CDR1 EGSTGY, CDR2 YDSYTSSV. CDR3 region: CATWDGPGEKLF. CDR3 in DNA: TGTGCCACCTGGGATGGGCCTGGTGAGAAACTCTTT.

This clone was counted ten times or more. TCRdb assigns this DNA the protein of a much larger clone, which departs from its translation at residue 5; this likely reflects a read error, and the protein shown comes from translating the DNA. The chain is built from TRGV5P and TRGJ1 or TRGJ2. TRGV5P is shown as a pseudogene. This CDR3 spans 13 amino acids. This CDR3 is CATWSTLCYKKLF. DNA of the CDR3: TGTGCCACCTGGAGCACCCTTTGCTATAAGAAACTCTTT.

On this clone: The mismatch at residue 2 between this DNA's translation and the TCRdb protein of a much larger clone likely reflects a read error; the protein shown is translated from the DNA. V usage is TRGV3 and J usage is TRGJP2. The J gene, missing from TCRdb, was assigned here through DNA to germline matching. The CDR3 covers 18 residues. Germline CDR1 and CDR2: VTNTFY and YDVSTARD (reference sequence). This chain's CDR3 is CTTWDRPWGYSSDWIKTF. CDR3 coding DNA: TGTACCACCTGGGACAGGCCTTGGGGGTATAGTAGTGATTGGATCAAGACGTTT.

Many counts were recorded for this clone. Translating this DNA gives a protein that differs at residue 8 from the TCRdb one, which belongs to a much larger clone; a read error is likely, and the protein shown is this translation. The chain couples TRGV8 to TRGJ1 or TRGJ2. TCRdb lists no J gene, so it was determined here by aligning the DNA to germline. V dropped 2 bases and J dropped 3; count of bases not matched to a gene: 7. CDR3 size: 14 residues. CDR1 and CDR2 from the germline V gene are VENAVY and YDSYNSRV. CDR3 DNA sequence: TGTGCCACCTGGGATATAGACCGTTATTATAAGAAACTCTTT. Amino acid sequence: CATWDIDRYYKKLF.

This clone was seen repeatedly, ten times or more. TCRdb pairs this DNA with a much larger clone's protein that differs at residue 4, likely a read error; the protein shown was translated from the DNA. The chain joins TRGV9 to TRGJ1 or TRGJ2. CDR1 GITISATS and CDR2 ISYDGTV come from the germline V gene (reference sequence). The CDR3 has 15 amino acids. CDR3 sequence (DNA): TGTGCCTTGCGGGAGGTCTCCAGGAATTATTATAAGAAACTCTTT. This sequence encodes CALREVSRNYYKKLF.

In its sample, this clone was seen many times. V usage is TRGV2 and J usage is TRGJ1 or TRGJ2. The J gene, missing from TCRdb, was assigned here through DNA to germline matching. The junction had 5 bases not matched to a gene; V was cut back by 0 bases and J by 12 bases. This CDR3 has 11 residues. CDR1 and CDR2 (germline): EGSNGY, YDSYNSKV. CDR3 DNA sequence: TGTGCCACCTGGGACGGGCACGGGAAACTCTTT. It codes for CATWDGHGKLF.

This clone was seen a handful of times. This DNA translates differently at residue 7 from the TCRdb protein, which is that of a much larger clone; a read error is likely, and the protein shown is the DNA's own translation. This chain links TRGV9 with TRGJP. No J gene was available from TCRdb, and it was assigned here by a germline match of the DNA. CDR3 length: 14 amino acids. Germline CDR1 reads GITISATS; CDR2 reads ISYDGTV (reference sequence). V shed 5 bases, J shed 13 bases, and the junction held 8 bases outside the gene matches. The CDR3: CALWGEFGKKIKVF. The DNA of the CDR3 is TGTGCCTTGTGGGGGGAATTTGGCAAAAAAATCAAGGTATTT.

This clone came up a few times. The protein TCRdb gives is from a much larger clone and does not agree with this DNA's translation at residue 16, likely a read error; the protein shown here comes from the DNA. The V gene is TRGV9, but the J gene lacks a call. Germline assignment: CDR1 GITISATS and CDR2 ISYDGTV (reference sequence). The CDR3 totals 18 residues. The CDR3 region has the DNA TGTGCCTTGTGGGAGGTATCCCAAGGGCTATCGAATTATTATAAGATACTCTTT. It is translated as CALWEVSQGLSNYYKILF.

In this sample, this clone turned up many times. A far larger clone is off by one base, so a read error is likely. The same CDR3 is also encoded by other DNA sequences in this sample. This rearrangement joins TRGV9 to TRGJP. TCRdb offers no J gene call, so here the DNA was matched to germline to obtain one. CDR1 and CDR2 (germline): GITISATS, ISYDGTV (reference sequence). J gave up 11 bases and V 0 bases, and 13 bases lay outside the gene matches. The CDR3 is 18 amino acids. CDR3 coding DNA: TGTGCCTTGTGGGAGGTGCAGTCTACGAGTCTGGGCAAAAAAATCAAGGTATTT. Its translation is CALWEVQSTSLGKKIKVF.